This T cell receptor beta chain is from a study of T cell responses to AZD1222 COVID-19 vaccine. Data came from immunoSEQ multiplex PCR; TCRdb stores just in-frame clones and leaves some out. Counted here are fewer than 120,000 clones, approximately 90% occurring once; the ten biggest clones make up roughly 15%. To note about this clone: Its cognate antigen is unknown.

Overall study findings and caveats: Seropositive AZD1222 recipients at baseline numbered only six or seven. Targeting of unmutated variant regions was reportedly seen in nearly half of spike-specific TCRs.

Germline values: CDR1 ENHRY, CDR2 SYGVKD. V was cut by 10 bases and J by 4 bases, with 25 bases left in between. The CDR3 length is 16 residues. The TCR was taken from an adult who received the AZD1222 COVID-19 vaccine. Here the sequenced sample was peripheral blood, taken 28 days after the second AZD1222 dose. The chain employs TRBV10-3 and TRBJ1-2; TRBD1 might be the D (6 bases). CDR3 coding DNA: TGTGCCACCGAGCGGTCCCTACAAACAGGGTCCTATGGCTACACCTTC. The encoded protein is CATERSLQTGSYGYTF.